This T cell receptor beta chain comes out of a study of technical replicates of blood from a few donors. This clone appeared a single time. Profiled with immunoSEQ multiplex PCR; TCRdb holds only in-frame clones, not every one. The sample yields just under 100,000 clones, 95% seen once. This CDR3 spans 17 amino acids. J gave up 4 bases and V 2 bases, and 11 bases lay outside the gene matches. Germline V CDR1 and CDR2: LNHNV, YYDKDF (reference sequence). This chain uses TRBV15 with TRBJ2-1; TRBD1 agrees at 7 bases. The sequencing input was T cells isolated from PBMCs. The TCR originated in a human donor in good health. CDR3 sequence reads: CATSRSSGTANYNEQFF. In DNA form, the CDR3 reads TGTGCCACCAGCAGATCCTCCGGGACAGCGAATTACAATGAGCAGTTCTTC.